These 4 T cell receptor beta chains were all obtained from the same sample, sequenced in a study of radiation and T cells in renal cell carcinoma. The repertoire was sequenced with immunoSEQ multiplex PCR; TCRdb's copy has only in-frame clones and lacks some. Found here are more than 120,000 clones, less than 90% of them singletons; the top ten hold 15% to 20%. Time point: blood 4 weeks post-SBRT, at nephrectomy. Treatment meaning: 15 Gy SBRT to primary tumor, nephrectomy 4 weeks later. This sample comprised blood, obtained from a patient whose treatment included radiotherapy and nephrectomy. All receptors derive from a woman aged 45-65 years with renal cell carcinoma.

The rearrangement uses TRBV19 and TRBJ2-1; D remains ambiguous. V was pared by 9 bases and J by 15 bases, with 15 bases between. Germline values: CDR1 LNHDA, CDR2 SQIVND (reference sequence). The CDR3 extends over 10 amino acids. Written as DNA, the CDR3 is TGTGCCAGCGGGTCAGGCCCTGGGTTCTTC. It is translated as CASGSGPGFF.

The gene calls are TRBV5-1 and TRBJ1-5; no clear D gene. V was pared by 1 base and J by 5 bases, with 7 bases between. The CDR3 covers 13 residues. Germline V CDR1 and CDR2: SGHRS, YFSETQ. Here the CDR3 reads CASSLQEDQPQHF. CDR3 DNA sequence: TGCGCCAGCAGCTTGCAGGAAGATCAGCCCCAGCATTTT.

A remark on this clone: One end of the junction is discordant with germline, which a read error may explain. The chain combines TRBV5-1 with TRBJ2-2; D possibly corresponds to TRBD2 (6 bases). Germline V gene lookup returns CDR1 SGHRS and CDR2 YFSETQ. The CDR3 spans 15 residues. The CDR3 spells CASSLGLANNGELFF. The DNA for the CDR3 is TGCGCCAGCAGCTTAGGGCTAGCGAACAACGGGGAGCTGTTTTTT.

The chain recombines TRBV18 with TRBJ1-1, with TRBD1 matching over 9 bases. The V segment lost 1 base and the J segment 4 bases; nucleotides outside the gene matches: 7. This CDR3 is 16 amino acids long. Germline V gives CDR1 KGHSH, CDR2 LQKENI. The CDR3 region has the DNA TGTGCCAGCTCACCACTCACAGGGGGCCCGGGCACTGAAGCTTTCTTT. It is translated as CASSPLTGGPGTEAFF.